This TCR beta chain was sequenced in a study of blood T cells in healthy people across ages. Whole-study findings and limits: Expanded clonotype shifts may have been confounded, as the donors had an unknown CMV status.

With a J-beta primer mix and a sample-barcoded 5' primer, a second PCR ran roughly 6 to 12 cycles. Sequencing of every sample gave 3 million or more CDR3-containing paired-end reads. TCRdb called the 5' RACE reads again in MiXCR, with one record for every CDR3 protein. Among 600,000 to 900,000 distinct CDR3 sequences listed, about a quarter were seen once. This clonotype showed up just a few times. What it recognizes is unknown. Total RNA extracted from each sample amounted to at least 6 micrograms. CDR3 length: 16 residues. Deletions cut 6 bases from V and 3 bases from J, with 20 bases between. Looked up from germline, CDR1 is MNHEY and CDR2 is SVGAGI. The same specimen was also included in a second study, on T cells of mothers and their children. Per that paper: Persistent microchimeric T cell clones were sought, and none were detected.

The V call is TRBV6-5, the J call TRBJ1-2, with D uncertain. Material: blood. The sequence derives from a boy between 10 and 17 years old in good health. The CDR3 region is CASSLSTMTAYYGYTF. The CDR3 nucleotides are TGTGCCAGCAGCCTTTCCACCATGACTGCCTACTATGGCTACACCTTC.